A selection of T cell receptor beta chains follows, all from one sample in a study of control samples from healthy donors and cancer patients. Some clones are missing from TCRdb's copy, which holds only in-frame ones; the method was immunoSEQ multiplex PCR. The sample shows about 60,000 clones, 90% to 96% of them seen only once. Source material: blood. The receptors here all came from a woman younger than 30 in good health. Both conserved end residues are trimmed from each CDR3.

j_call v_call cdr3_aa
TRBJ2-1 TRBV6-4 ASSDSADYNEQF
TRBJ1-2 TRBV19 ASRVEGRGYT
TRBJ1-5 TRBV6-5 ASSLGGAAQPQH
TRBJ1-2 TRBV7-9 ASSVDPYYGYT
TRBJ1-5 TRBV28 ASSLSLTTFSNQPQH
TRBJ2-1 TRBV7-9 ASSFRTGSSYNEQF
TRBJ1-1 TRBV7-9 ASQKAEGKNTEAF
TRBJ2-7 TRBV10-3 AISESSRAPYEQY
TRBJ2-2 TRBV4-1 ASSQDGGGVFGELF
TRBJ2-1 TRBV6-2/TRBV6-3 ASSRPSDINNEQF
TRBJ1-2 TRBV28 ASSLPTGSGGYT
TRBJ2-1 TRBV4-2 ASSQDDASGANEQF
TRBJ1-1 TRBV2 ASSEWGALNTEAF
TRBJ1-4 TRBV12-3/TRBV12-4 ASSLAGVEKLF
TRBJ1-1 TRBV10-3 AISESGGIVNTEAF
TRBJ1-1 TRBV15 ATSRGRTGTNTEAF
TRBJ1-2 TRBV20-1 SLRRSYGYT
TRBJ2-3 TRBV19 ASRRQREADTQY
TRBJ2-3 TRBV15 ATSRDPGGGTDTQY
TRBJ1-5 TRBV19 ASSPGQISNQPQH
TRBJ2-1 TRBV7-6 ASSVKNEQF
TRBJ2-7 TRBV4-3 ASSQDPGDEQY
TRBJ2-1 TRBV6-2/TRBV6-3 ASSYSLGRQF
TRBJ2-7 TRBV28 ASSFRGRKHYEQY
TRBJ1-1 TRBV2 ASTADGVNTEAF
TRBJ2-1 TRBV6-6 ASSHPGTGGAINEQF
TRBJ2-3 TRBV6-2/TRBV6-3 ASSPGINDGTDTQY
TRBJ1-3 TRBV15 ATSRGGTGGNTIY
TRBJ1-3 TRBV29-1 SGGSGNTIY
TRBJ2-3 TRBV7-2 ASSLFSGRNTDTQY
TRBJ1-5 TRBV6-2/TRBV6-3 ASSYSNEPRTETNQPQH
TRBJ1-4 TRBV5-1 ASSCLVWQGAGTNEKLF